What follows are 17 T cell receptor beta chains derived from one specimen sequenced in a study of naive and memory T cell subsets. Study-level points and caveats: Especially in CD8 cells, naive repertoires contained a few larger clonotypes, possibly CD45RA-re-expressing memory cells.

The beta constant-region primer was an equimolar mix of two oligonucleotides covering TRBC1 and TRBC2. The ligated cDNA underwent four PCR rounds using SP2 and nested alpha and beta constant-region primers. TCRdb re-called the UMI-ligation and nested PCR reads with MiXCR, one entry per CDR3 protein. In the table there are under 150,000 distinct CDR3 sequences, approximately 20% of which are singletons. Their recognized antigens are unknown. Material: naive CD8+ T cells from blood. The receptors were gathered from a human donor in good health.

In nucleotides, the CDR3 is TGCAGTGCTAGCGGGGGCCACTCCTACGAGCAGTACTTC. Protein: CSASGGHSYEQYF. This chain links TRBV20-1 with TRBJ2-7; D possibly uses TRBD1 or TRBD2 (6 bases each). Germline-derived CDR1 and CDR2 are DFQATT and SNEGSKA (reference sequence). With 3 bases removed from V and 0 bases from J, the gap between germline ends came to 9 bases. This CDR3 spans 13 amino acids.

The chain links TRBV10-2 to TRBJ1-5; TRBD1 matches at 8 bases. The trim removed 0 bases at V and 3 bases at J, leaving 4 bases unmatched. There are 16 residues in the CDR3. Germline assignment: CDR1 WSHSY and CDR2 SAAADI. As DNA, the CDR3 is TGCGCCAGCAGTGAGTCTGACAGGGGACTCAATCAGCCCCAGCATTTT. This gives the protein CASSESDRGLNQPQHF.

The chain couples TRBV19 to TRBJ2-7, with 7 nucleotides matching TRBD1. Germline CDR1 is LNHDA and CDR2 is SQIVND (reference sequence). V gave up 6 bases and J gave up 3 bases; unmatched junction bases: 8. The length of the CDR3 is 14 residues. CDR3 region: CASSPTGNFYEQYF. CDR3 nucleotides: TGTGCCAGTAGCCCGACAGGGAACTTCTACGAGCAGTACTTC.

This clonotype turned up a few times. The rearrangement links TRBV15 to TRBJ2-1; a possible D gene is TRBD2 (6 bases). The CDR3 is made up of 15 amino acids. Trimming removed 5 bases at V and 4 bases at J, with 15 bases between. The germline gives CDR1 LNHNV, CDR2 YYDKDF (reference sequence). The chain's CDR3 is CATSLLASLYNEQFF. DNA for the CDR3: TGTGCCACCAGCCTTCTAGCGTCCCTTTACAATGAGCAGTTCTTC.

This sequence joins TRBV20-1 and TRBJ2-7, with D hard to call. V was shortened by 0 bases and J by 9 bases, with 12 bases between the two germline ends. Germline CDR1 reads DFQATT; CDR2 reads SNEGSKA (reference sequence). This CDR3 spans 12 amino acids. CDR3: CSARDPNRGQYF. CDR3 DNA sequence: TGCAGTGCTAGAGACCCAAACCGAGGGCAGTACTTC.

The genes are TRBV20-1 and TRBJ2-6, with 9 nucleotides matching TRBD2. V dropped 0 bases and J dropped 1; count of bases not matched to a gene: 13. Germline V CDR1 and CDR2: DFQATT, SNEGSKA (reference sequence). The CDR3 sequence is 20 residues long. CDR3 protein: CSARDYRGGRAPSGANVLTF. Here the CDR3 DNA reads TGCAGTGCTAGAGATTATCGCGGCGGGAGGGCCCCGTCTGGGGCCAACGTCCTGACTTTC.

This clonotype was counted only a few times. The chain couples TRBV29-1 to TRBJ2-3, with D perhaps TRBD2 (5 bases). Per the germline V gene, CDR1 is SQVTM and CDR2 is ANQGSEA. Trimming pared 6 bases from V and 4 bases from J, leaving 17 bases between. The CDR3 contains 14 residues. Here the CDR3 reads CSVRKEPAADTQYF. Written as DNA, the CDR3 is TGCAGCGTCCGGAAGGAGCCAGCGGCAGATACGCAGTATTTT.

V gene TRBV7-9 combines with J gene TRBJ1-4, with unresolved D. CDR1 is SEHNR, CDR2 FQNEAQ, per germline (reference sequence). The CDR3 runs 12 residues. Trimming took off 0 bases at V and 6 bases at J, with 2 bases between the two ends. This CDR3 reads CASSLAHEKLFF. In DNA, the CDR3 is TGTGCCAGCAGCTTAGCGCATGAAAAACTGTTTTTT.

This clonotype was detected many times. J is TRBJ2-1 and V is TRBV6-5; D ambiguous. Germline CDR1 is MNHEY and CDR2 is SVGAGI. This CDR3 has 15 amino acids. V dropped 6 bases and J dropped 2 bases, with 14 bases sitting between them. This chain's CDR3 is CASSPTSPAYNEQFF. In DNA, the CDR3 is TGTGCCAGCAGCCCCACTTCCCCTGCCTACAATGAGCAGTTCTTC.

This sequence joins TRBV5-1 and TRBJ1-4; D remains unclear. Germline V CDR1 and CDR2: SGHRS, YFSETQ. Trimming took off 4 bases at V and 8 bases at J, with 12 bases between the two ends. The CDR3 extends over 13 amino acids. DNA for the CDR3: TGCGCCAGCAGCCGTGGGTTCGAGGAAAAACTGTTTTTT. Translated: CASSRGFEEKLFF.

This clonotype appeared a few times. This chain joins TRBV7-9 and TRBJ1-3, with D unresolved. Germline V lookup: CDR1 SEHNR, CDR2 FQNEAQ (reference sequence). Trimming took 3 bases from V and 0 from J, leaving 3 bases between them. This CDR3 is built from 13 residues. CDR3: CASSFDSGNTIYF. In DNA form, the CDR3 reads TGTGCCAGCAGCTTCGACTCTGGAAACACCATATATTTT. Full variable domain (rest looked up from reference TRBV7-9 and TRBJ1-3): DTGVSQNPRHKITKRGQNVTFRCDPISEHNRLYWYRQTLGQGPEFLTYFQNEAQLEKSRLLSDRFSAERPKGSFSTLEIQRTEQGDSAMYLCASSFDSGNTIYFGEGSWLTVV.

The chain combines TRBV7-2 with TRBJ2-1; possible D gene TRBD2, 5 bases. The CDR3 totals 15 residues. Trimming pared 1 base from V and 4 bases from J, leaving 11 bases between. Germline values: CDR1 SGHTA, CDR2 FQGNSA. The DNA of the CDR3 is TGTGCCAGCAGCTTAGAAGCGGACCCTTACAATGAGCAGTTCTTC. Protein product: CASSLEADPYNEQFF. Full variable domain (rest looked up from reference TRBV7-2 and TRBJ2-1): GAGVSQSPSNKVTEKGKDVELRCDPISGHTALYWYRQSLGQGLEFLIYFQGNSAPDKSGLPSDRFSAERTGGSVSTLTIQRTQQEDSAVYLCASSLEADPYNEQFFGPGTRLTVL.

V usage is TRBV18 and J usage is TRBJ2-7; the D is unclear. The germline CDR1 and CDR2 sequences are KGHSH and LQKENI. Trimming left V 4 bases short and J 3 bases short, with 10 bases between. CDR3 size: 13 residues. The CDR3 nucleotides read TGTGCCAGCTCACAGGGCCCCCTCTACGAGCAGTACTTC. Protein: CASSQGPLYEQYF.

Only a few counts were recorded for this clonotype. This chain joins TRBV6-5 and TRBJ1-5, with D unresolved. The CDR3 totals 15 residues. Trimming pared 8 bases from V and 0 bases from J, leaving 14 bases between. Germline V gene lookup returns CDR1 MNHEY and CDR2 SVGAGI. The CDR3 sequence: CASQSGEHSNQPQHF. In nucleotides, the CDR3 is TGTGCCAGCCAGTCGGGAGAACATAGCAATCAGCCCCAGCATTTT.

This clonotype was picked up a small number of times. The gene calls are TRBV12-3 or TRBV12-4 and TRBJ2-5; D is possibly TRBD1 (5 bases). The CDR3 is 14 residues long. V was trimmed by 1 base and J by 3 bases, leaving 9 bases between them. The CDR3 loop is CASSLVAGKETQYF. CDR3 coding DNA: TGTGCCAGCAGTTTAGTGGCAGGGAAAGAGACCCAGTACTTC.

In its sample, this clonotype was seen a few times. This chain uses TRBV7-6 with TRBJ2-1; 11 nucleotides agree with TRBD1. This CDR3 comprises 16 residues. The V and J ends lost 0 bases and 5 bases, in that order; junction bases with no gene match: 3. Germline values: CDR1 SGHVS, CDR2 FNYEAQ. The CDR3 nucleotides are TGTGCCAGCAGCTTAGCTCGGGGACAGGGGGACAATGAGCAGTTCTTC. It is translated as CASSLARGQGDNEQFF.

This clonotype was found a few times. The V and J genes are TRBV27 and TRBJ1-2; a possible D gene is TRBD1 (5 bases). This CDR3 has 15 amino acids. V was shortened by 0 bases and J by 3 bases, with 11 bases between the two germline ends. Per the germline V gene, CDR1 is MNHEY and CDR2 is SMNVEV (reference sequence). CDR3 sequence reads: CASSLSGTAYYGYTF. The CDR3 region has the DNA TGTGCCAGCAGTTTATCAGGGACGGCATACTATGGCTACACCTTC.